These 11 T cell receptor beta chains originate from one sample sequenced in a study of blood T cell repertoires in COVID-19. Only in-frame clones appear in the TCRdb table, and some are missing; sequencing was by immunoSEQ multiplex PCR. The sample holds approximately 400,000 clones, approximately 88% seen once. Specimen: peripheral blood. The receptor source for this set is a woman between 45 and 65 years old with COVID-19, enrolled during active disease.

CDR3 DNA: TGTGCCAGCAGTTTGGTCAGAAGCGAGCAGTACTTC. Its translation: CASSLVRSEQYF. The rearrangement links TRBV12-3 or TRBV12-4 to TRBJ2-7; no firm D call. V dropped 3 bases and J dropped 6 bases, with 9 bases sitting between them. The CDR3 length is 12 residues.

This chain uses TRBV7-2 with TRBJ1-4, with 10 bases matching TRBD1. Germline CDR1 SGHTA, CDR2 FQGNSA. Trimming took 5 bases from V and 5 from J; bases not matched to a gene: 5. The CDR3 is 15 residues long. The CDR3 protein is CASSAWTGGNEKLFF. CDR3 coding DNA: TGTGCCAGCAGCGCCTGGACAGGGGGGAATGAAAAACTGTTTTTT.

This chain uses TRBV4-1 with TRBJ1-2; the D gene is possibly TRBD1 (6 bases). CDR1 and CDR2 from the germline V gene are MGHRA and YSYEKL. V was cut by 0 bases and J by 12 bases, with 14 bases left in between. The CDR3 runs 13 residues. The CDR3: CASSQDWGGYDTF. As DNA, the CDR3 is TGCGCCAGCAGCCAAGATTGGGGGGGCTACGACACCTTC.

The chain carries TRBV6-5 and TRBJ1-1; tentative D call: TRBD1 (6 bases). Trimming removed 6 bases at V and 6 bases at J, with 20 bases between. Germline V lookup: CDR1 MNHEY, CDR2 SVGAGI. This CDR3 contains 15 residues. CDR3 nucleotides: TGTGCCAGCAGCTCCCAGACAGGAGTAATGGCTGAAGCTTTCTTT. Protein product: CASSSQTGVMAEAFF.

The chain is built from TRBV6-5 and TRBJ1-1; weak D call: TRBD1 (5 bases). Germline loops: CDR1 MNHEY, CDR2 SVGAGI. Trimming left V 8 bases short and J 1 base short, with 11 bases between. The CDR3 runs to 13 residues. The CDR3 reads CASQLTENTEAFF. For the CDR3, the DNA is TGTGCCAGCCAATTGACAGAGAACACTGAAGCTTTCTTT.

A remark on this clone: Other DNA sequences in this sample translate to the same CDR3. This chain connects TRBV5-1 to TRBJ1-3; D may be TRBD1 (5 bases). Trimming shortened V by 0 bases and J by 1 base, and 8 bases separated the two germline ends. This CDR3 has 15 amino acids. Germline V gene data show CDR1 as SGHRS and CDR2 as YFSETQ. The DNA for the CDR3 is TGCGCCAGCAGCTTGGCTGGGGGGTCTGGAAACACCATATATTTT. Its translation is CASSLAGGSGNTIYF.

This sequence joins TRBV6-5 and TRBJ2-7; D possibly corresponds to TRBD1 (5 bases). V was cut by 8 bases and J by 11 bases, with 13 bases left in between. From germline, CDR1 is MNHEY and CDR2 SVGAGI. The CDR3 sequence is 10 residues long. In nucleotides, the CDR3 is TGTGCCAGCTCGTCAGGGTATGAGTACTTC. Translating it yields CASSSGYEYF.

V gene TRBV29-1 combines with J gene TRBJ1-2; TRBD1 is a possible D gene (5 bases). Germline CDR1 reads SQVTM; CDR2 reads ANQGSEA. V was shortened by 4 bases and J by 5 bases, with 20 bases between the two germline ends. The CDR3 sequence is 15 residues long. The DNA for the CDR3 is TGCAGCGTTGTTCGGCTAGAAGGGGCGGTATATGGCTACACCTTC. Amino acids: CSVVRLEGAVYGYTF.

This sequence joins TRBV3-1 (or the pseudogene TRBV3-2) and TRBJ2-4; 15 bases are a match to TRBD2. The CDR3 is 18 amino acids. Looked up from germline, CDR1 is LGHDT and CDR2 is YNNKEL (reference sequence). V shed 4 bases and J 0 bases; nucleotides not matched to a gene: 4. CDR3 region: CASSLGTSGGTAKNIQYF. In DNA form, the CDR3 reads TGTGCCAGCAGCCTTGGGACTAGCGGGGGGACAGCCAAAAACATTCAGTACTTC.

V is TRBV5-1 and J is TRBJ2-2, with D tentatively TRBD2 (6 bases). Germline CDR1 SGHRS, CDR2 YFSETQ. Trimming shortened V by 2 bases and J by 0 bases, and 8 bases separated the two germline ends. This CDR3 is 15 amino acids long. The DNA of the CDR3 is TGCGCCAGCAGCTTACCGGGGGCGAACACCGGGGAGCTGTTTTTT. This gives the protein CASSLPGANTGELFF.

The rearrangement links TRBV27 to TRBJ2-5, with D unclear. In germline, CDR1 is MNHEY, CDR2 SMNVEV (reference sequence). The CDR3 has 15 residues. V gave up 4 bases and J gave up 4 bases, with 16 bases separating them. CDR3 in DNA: TGTGCCAGCAGTTCAGGTAGACCCGAAAGAGAGACCCAGTACTTC. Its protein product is CASSSGRPERETQYF.